The 28 T cell receptor beta chains reported below all come from one sample, sequenced in a study of blood T cell repertoires in COVID-19. Measured with immunoSEQ multiplex PCR; TCRdb has only the in-frame clones, and not every one. The sample yields around 150,000 clones, nearly 80% seen once. The material sequenced was peripheral blood. These receptors were obtained from an elderly woman with acute or convalescent COVID-19.

CDR3 in amino acids: CASTDRQGFSGYTF. DNA for the CDR3: TGTGCCAGCACCGATAGACAGGGATTCAGCGGCTACACCTTC. This sequence joins TRBV6-5 and TRBJ1-2, with 7 bases lining up with TRBD1. Germline values: CDR1 MNHEY, CDR2 SVGAGI. The CDR3 has 14 residues. Trimming cost V 7 bases and J 8 bases; bases outside gene matches: 13.

This clone was picked up a small number of times. This chain connects TRBV5-1 to TRBJ2-7; a possible D gene is TRBD2 (6 bases). The CDR3 totals 16 residues. The germline V gene has CDR1 SGHRS and CDR2 YFSETQ. With 0 bases removed from V and 3 bases from J, the gap between germline ends came to 16 bases. The CDR3 DNA is TGCGCCAGCAGCTTGGAAGGAGGGAACGCGATCTACGAGCAGTACTTC. Its protein is CASSLEGGNAIYEQYF.

The chain joins TRBV19 to TRBJ2-7; 9 bases fit TRBD1. The CDR3 has 15 residues. Germline trimming cut 3 bases from V and 6 bases from J; bases unmatched to any gene: 9. The germline V gene has CDR1 LNHDA and CDR2 SQIVND (reference sequence). The CDR3 region has the DNA TGTGCCAGTAGTATCCGGGACAGGGTCGCCCCCGAGCAGTACTTC. Translated: CASSIRDRVAPEQYF.

The chain links TRBV3-1 (or the pseudogene TRBV3-2) to TRBJ1-2; TRBD1 matches at 10 bases. V trimming: 0 bases; J trimming: 6 bases; junction bases outside the gene matches: 13. This CDR3 comprises 18 residues. Germline V gene lookup returns CDR1 LGHDT and CDR2 YNNKEL (reference sequence). CDR3 DNA sequence: TGTGCCAGCAGCCAAGATGGGTCCGGGACAGGGGCCTGGGATGGCTACACCTTC. Its translation: CASSQDGSGTGAWDGYTF.

The V and J genes are TRBV11-2 and TRBJ2-2; D is perhaps TRBD1 (6 bases). Germline V gene lookup returns CDR1 SGHAT and CDR2 FQNNGV. This CDR3 region has 14 residues. Trimming removed 5 bases at V and 3 bases at J, with 10 bases between. CDR3 DNA sequence: TGTGCCAGCAGCCCAGGGGTTTACACCGGGGAGCTGTTTTTT. This sequence encodes CASSPGVYTGELFF.

This chain uses TRBV5-1 with TRBJ1-2; D is possibly TRBD1 (5 bases). The CDR3 sequence is 15 residues long. V lost 1 base, J lost 7 bases, and 17 bases lay in between. Germline V CDR1 and CDR2: SGHRS, YFSETQ. CDR3 sequence: CASSLSWGDPTGYTF. The CDR3 DNA is TGCGCCAGCAGCTTGTCCTGGGGGGATCCGACTGGCTACACCTTC.

The V and J genes are TRBV5-1 and TRBJ2-1; 8 bases are shared with TRBD1. J was trimmed by 7 bases and V by 1 base; bases with no gene match: 7. CDR1 and CDR2 (germline): SGHRS, YFSETQ. This CDR3 comprises 15 residues. The CDR3 bases are TGCGCCAGCAGCTTGAGGCAGGGGGCGCGTAATGAGCAGTTCTTC. It specifies CASSLRQGARNEQFF.

Here the CDR3 DNA reads TGTGCCAGTAGTATAGGGACAGGGGGCTCCTACGAGCAGTACTTC. Protein product: CASSIGTGGSYEQYF. J is TRBJ2-7 and V is TRBV19, with 10 bases identical to TRBD1. CDR1 LNHDA and CDR2 SQIVND come from the germline V gene (reference sequence). V shed 1 base and J 0 bases; nucleotides not matched to a gene: 0. The CDR3 loop spans 15 amino acids.

Details on this clone: At one end, the junction sequence differs from germline, possibly due to a read error. The chain carries TRBV11-3 and TRBJ2-5; 9 bases align to TRBD2. CDR1 and CDR2 from the germline V gene are SGHNT and YENEEA. This CDR3 is 16 amino acids long. The CDR3 coding sequence is TGTGCCAGCAGCTTAGTTGTAGCGGGGGACCAACAGACCCAGTACTTC. Its translation is CASSLVVAGDQQTQYF.

In this sample, this clone turned up once. The chain couples TRBV6-2 or TRBV6-3 to TRBJ2-6, with TRBD1 identical over 8 bases. The CDR3 has 17 residues. Germline CDR1 and CDR2: MNHEY and SVGEGT. The ends lost 5 bases at V and 4 bases at J; junction bases unmatched: 10. The CDR3 loop reads CASSQLQGATGANVLTF. The CDR3 nucleotides are TGTGCCAGCAGTCAACTCCAGGGGGCGACCGGGGCCAACGTCCTGACTTTC.

This clone was observed at least ten times. The chain recombines TRBV19 with TRBJ1-4; 9 positions agree with TRBD1. Germline V lookup: CDR1 LNHDA, CDR2 SQIVND (reference sequence). With V trimmed by 6 bases and J by 7 bases, 12 bases remained unmatched. The CDR3 is 16 residues long. The DNA for the CDR3 is TGTGCCAGTAGCAGACAAACAGGGGGCGCGGGTGAAAAACTGTTTTTT. Protein product: CASSRQTGGAGEKLFF.

The J gene is TRBJ2-3, the V gene TRBV1; no check of the table's D call, TRBD2, against the DNA was made. TRBV1 is a pseudogene locus. The CDR3 has 17 amino acids. This CDR3 is CTSSQDLQTTVTDTQYF. The CDR3 nucleotides are TGCACCAGCAGCCAAGATCTGCAAACGACTGTCACAGATACGCAGTATTTT.

The V gene is TRBV6-1, the J gene TRBJ1-4, with TRBD1 matching over 8 bases. V lost 3 bases, J lost 6 bases, and 6 bases stayed unmatched. Per germline, CDR1 MNHNS and CDR2 SASEGT. The CDR3 covers 15 residues. CDR3 coding DNA: TGTGCCAGCAGTGATACTACAGGGGGATATGAAAAACTGTTTTTT. It is translated as CASSDTTGGYEKLFF.

This clone was counted between two and nine times. This chain joins TRBV19 and TRBJ1-6; TRBD1 matches 9 bases. Germline-derived CDR1 and CDR2 are LNHDA and SQIVND (reference sequence). The V gene end was trimmed by 6 bases and the J gene end by 7 bases; junction bases not matched to a gene: 4. The CDR3 has 14 residues. The CDR3 is CASSDDRGNSPLHF. For the CDR3, the DNA is TGTGCCAGTAGCGACGACAGGGGGAATTCACCCCTCCACTTT.

This clone was seen only a few times. The chain recombines TRBV5-1 with TRBJ1-2; no reliable D call. Trimming pared 4 bases from V and 2 bases from J, leaving 21 bases between. CDR1 is SGHRS and CDR2 is YFSETQ in the germline V gene. This CDR3 has 17 amino acids. CDR3 bases: TGCGCCAGCAGCGGATGGCAGGTGGTTGGCCAAAACTATGGCTACACCTTC. This codes for CASSGWQVVGQNYGYTF.

The chain links TRBV2 to TRBJ1-4; D possibly corresponds to TRBD1 (5 bases). Germline loops: CDR1 SNHLY, CDR2 FYNNEI. V was pared by 7 bases and J by 5 bases, with 14 bases between. This CDR3 has 14 residues. DNA for the CDR3: TGTGCCAGCAATCAGGGTTTTTGGAATGAAAAACTGTTTTTT. This gives the protein CASNQGFWNEKLFF.

The rearrangement links TRBV7-9 to TRBJ2-7; the match to TRBD2 covers 10 bases. Germline V gives CDR1 SEHNR, CDR2 FQNEAQ (reference sequence). The CDR3 consists of 14 residues. Losses at the gene ends were 5 bases for V and 3 bases for J; bases not matched to a gene: 4. The CDR3 spells CASSISGGIYEQYF. DNA for the CDR3: TGTGCCAGCAGCATTAGCGGGGGGATCTACGAGCAGTACTTC.

In this sample, this clone turned up a few times. The chain joins TRBV7-9 to TRBJ1-4; D is ambiguous. The CDR3 has 14 amino acids. CDR1 and CDR2 from the germline V gene are SEHNR and FQNEAQ (reference sequence). V gave up 5 bases and J gave up 8 bases, with 15 bases separating them. Here the CDR3 reads CASSHPGGGEKLFF. CDR3 nucleotide sequence: TGTGCCAGCAGCCATCCCGGAGGAGGGGAAAAACTGTTTTTT.

This clone was counted between two and nine times. The chain employs TRBV5-4 and TRBJ1-6; the D gene is possibly TRBD1 (5 bases). From germline, CDR1 is SGHNT and CDR2 YYREEE (reference sequence). The CDR3 loop spans 14 amino acids. V was trimmed by 3 bases and J by 8 bases, leaving 12 bases between them. The DNA for the CDR3 is TGTGCCAGCAGCTACGACAGTAGGGATTCACCCCTCCACTTT. Translating it yields CASSYDSRDSPLHF. Together with reference TRBV5-4 and TRBJ1-6, the CDR3 gives the full variable domain: ETGVTQSPTHLIKTRGQQVTLRCSSQSGHNTVSWYQQALGQGPQFIFQYYREEENGRGNFPPRFSGLQFPNYSSELNVNALELDDSALYLCASSYDSRDSPLHFGNGTRLTVT.

The rearrangement links TRBV10-2 to TRBJ1-1; possible D gene TRBD1, 6 bases. Germline CDR1 is WSHSY and CDR2 is SAAADI. Trimming left V 3 bases short and J 3 bases short, with 8 bases between. The length of the CDR3 is 13 residues. The CDR3 DNA sequence: TGCGCCAGCAGTGAACAGGGAGACACTGAAGCTTTCTTT. Encoded protein: CASSEQGDTEAFF.

The rearrangement joins TRBV18 to TRBJ1-5; TRBD1 is a possible D gene (5 bases). V was shortened by 2 bases and J by 5 bases, with 7 bases between the two germline ends. The CDR3 covers 13 residues. Germline V gene sequence: CDR1 KGHSH, CDR2 LQKENI. As DNA, the CDR3 is TGTGCCAGCTCACCAGCGACAGATCAGCCCCAGCATTTT. Its protein product is CASSPATDQPQHF.

J is TRBJ1-2 and V is TRBV15; D perhaps matches TRBD1 (6 bases). Trimming shortened V by 1 base and J by 6 bases, and 21 bases separated the two germline ends. This CDR3 is 17 amino acids long. Germline V CDR1 and CDR2: LNHNV, YYDKDF (reference sequence). The CDR3 reads CATSRGGLGLEGNGYTF. CDR3 nucleotides: TGTGCCACCAGCAGAGGGGGGCTAGGGTTAGAAGGGAATGGCTACACCTTC.

This sequence joins TRBV19 and TRBJ1-2; 9 bases map to TRBD1. CDR1 and CDR2 (germline): LNHDA, SQIVND (reference sequence). The CDR3 has 14 residues. The trim removed 4 bases at V and 5 bases at J, leaving 5 bases unmatched. DNA of the CDR3: TGTGCCAGTAGTAGACAGGGGGAAGGTTATGGCTACACCTTC. Its protein product is CASSRQGEGYGYTF.

The chain combines TRBV15 with TRBJ1-1; 7 bases fit TRBD1. The germline CDR1 and CDR2 sequences are LNHNV and YYDKDF (reference sequence). The CDR3 spans 13 residues. V gave up 0 bases and J gave up 8 bases; unmatched junction bases: 3. CDR3 sequence: CATSRERGQEAFF. The DNA of the CDR3 is TGTGCCACCAGCAGAGAAAGGGGACAGGAAGCTTTCTTT.

The chain employs TRBV28 and TRBJ1-5, with D uncertain. The V gene's germline CDR1 is MDHEN and CDR2 SYDVKM. V shed 5 bases and J shed 6 bases, with 17 bases lying between them. The CDR3 length is 15 residues. Here the CDR3 reads CASSIPSRAGQPQHF. In nucleotides, the CDR3 is TGTGCCAGCAGTATTCCCTCCCGCGCAGGTCAGCCCCAGCATTTT.

This clone was seen only once. This chain joins TRBV7-9 and TRBJ1-4; a possible D gene is TRBD1 (5 bases). The V gene's germline CDR1 is SEHNR and CDR2 FQNEAQ (reference sequence). V gave up 4 bases and J gave up 4 bases, with 13 bases separating them. The CDR3 sequence is 15 residues long. CDR3 DNA sequence: TGTGCCAGCAGCTCCGGCAGGGATGGTAATGAAAAACTGTTTTTT. Residues: CASSSGRDGNEKLFF.

This clone was observed a single time. J is TRBJ2-7 and V is TRBV5-4; D is uncertain. Germline assignment: CDR1 SGHNT and CDR2 YYREEE (reference sequence). The V and J ends lost 4 bases and 3 bases respectively, with 5 bases between them. The CDR3 covers 11 residues. DNA of the CDR3: TGTGCCAGCAGCCAAAACTACGAGCAGTACTTC. Its protein product is CASSQNYEQYF.

The rearrangement links TRBV5-1 to TRBJ2-7; the match to TRBD2 covers 7 bases. The CDR3 extends over 15 amino acids. The V gene's germline CDR1 is SGHRS and CDR2 YFSETQ. The junction had 7 bases not matched to a gene; V was cut back by 1 base and J by 3 bases. This chain's CDR3 is CASSLSARGSYEQYF. The DNA for the CDR3 is TGCGCCAGCAGCTTGTCTGCGCGGGGGAGCTACGAGCAGTACTTC.